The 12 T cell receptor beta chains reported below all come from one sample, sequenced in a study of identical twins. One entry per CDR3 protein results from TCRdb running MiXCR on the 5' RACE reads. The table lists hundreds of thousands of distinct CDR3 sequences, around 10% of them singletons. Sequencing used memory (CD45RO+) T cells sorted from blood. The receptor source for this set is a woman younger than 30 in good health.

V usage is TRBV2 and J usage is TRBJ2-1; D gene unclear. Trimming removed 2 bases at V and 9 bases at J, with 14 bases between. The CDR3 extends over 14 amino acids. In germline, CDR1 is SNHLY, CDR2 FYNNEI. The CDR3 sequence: CASSEMSRNGEQFF. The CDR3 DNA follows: TGTGCCAGCAGTGAAATGAGTAGAAATGGTGAGCAGTTCTTC. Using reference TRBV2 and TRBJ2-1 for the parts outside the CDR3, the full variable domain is EPEVTQTPSHQVTQMGQEVILRCVPISNHLYFYWYRQILGQKVEFLVSFYNNEISEKSEIFDDQFSVERPDGSNFTLKIRSTKLEDSAMYFCASSEMSRNGEQFFGPGTRLTVL.

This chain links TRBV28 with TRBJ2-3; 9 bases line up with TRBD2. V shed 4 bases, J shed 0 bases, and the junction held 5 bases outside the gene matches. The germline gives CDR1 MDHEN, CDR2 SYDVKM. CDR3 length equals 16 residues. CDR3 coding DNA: TGTGCCAGCAGTTCCCCCAGCGGGGGGAGCACAGATACGCAGTATTTT. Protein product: CASSSPSGGSTDTQYF.

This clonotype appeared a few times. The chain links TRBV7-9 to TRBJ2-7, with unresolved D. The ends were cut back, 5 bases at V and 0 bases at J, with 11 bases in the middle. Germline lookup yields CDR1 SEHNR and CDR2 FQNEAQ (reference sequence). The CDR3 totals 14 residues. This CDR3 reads CASSPDGLSYEQYF. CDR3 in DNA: TGTGCCAGCAGCCCTGACGGCCTCTCCTACGAGCAGTACTTC.

The CDR3 nucleotides read TGCAGTGCTAGAGAAGGGCGTGGGAACGCAGATACGCAGTATTTT. This codes for CSAREGRGNADTQYF. The V gene is TRBV20-1, the J gene TRBJ2-3; D is unclear. Trimming cost V 0 bases and J 4 bases, with 14 bases left between them. CDR3 length equals 15 residues. Germline values: CDR1 DFQATT, CDR2 SNEGSKA (reference sequence).

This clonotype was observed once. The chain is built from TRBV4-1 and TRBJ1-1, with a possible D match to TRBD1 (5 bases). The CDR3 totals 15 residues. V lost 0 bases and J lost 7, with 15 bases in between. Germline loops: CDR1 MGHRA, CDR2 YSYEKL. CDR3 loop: CASSQDRTTTGEAFF. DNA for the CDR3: TGCGCCAGCAGCCAAGATAGGACAACCACGGGTGAAGCTTTCTTT.

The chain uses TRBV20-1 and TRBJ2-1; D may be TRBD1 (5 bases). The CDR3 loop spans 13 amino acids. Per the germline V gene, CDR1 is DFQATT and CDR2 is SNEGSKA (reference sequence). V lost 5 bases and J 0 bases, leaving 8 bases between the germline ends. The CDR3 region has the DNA TGCAGTGCTTTCGACAGCTCCTACAATGAGCAGTTCTTC. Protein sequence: CSAFDSSYNEQFF.

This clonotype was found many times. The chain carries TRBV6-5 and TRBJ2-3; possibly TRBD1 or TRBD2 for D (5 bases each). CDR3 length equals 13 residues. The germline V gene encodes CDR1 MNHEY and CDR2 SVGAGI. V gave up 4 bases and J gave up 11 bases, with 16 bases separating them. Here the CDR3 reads CASSSGPRIKQYF. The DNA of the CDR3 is TGTGCCAGCAGTTCGGGACCCAGGATCAAGCAGTATTTT.

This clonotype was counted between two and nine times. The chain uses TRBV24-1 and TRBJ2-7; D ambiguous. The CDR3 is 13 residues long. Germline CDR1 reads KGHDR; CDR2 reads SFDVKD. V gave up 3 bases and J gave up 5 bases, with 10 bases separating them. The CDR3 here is CATSDQSGDEQYF. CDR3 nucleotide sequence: TGTGCCACCAGTGATCAATCGGGCGACGAGCAGTACTTC.

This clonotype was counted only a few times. The CDR3 region is CASSTGGDQETQYF. The CDR3 DNA sequence: TGTGCCAGCAGCACGGGGGGGGATCAAGAGACCCAGTACTTC. V and J are TRBV13 and TRBJ2-5; 8 bases align to TRBD2. This CDR3 has 14 amino acids. The germline V gene encodes CDR1 PRHDT and CDR2 FYEKMQ (reference sequence). V lost 5 bases to trimming and J lost 2 bases; unmatched junction nucleotides: 4.

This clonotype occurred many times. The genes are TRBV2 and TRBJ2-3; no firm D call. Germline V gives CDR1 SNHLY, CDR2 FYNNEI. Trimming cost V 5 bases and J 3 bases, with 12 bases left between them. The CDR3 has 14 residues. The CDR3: CASSFSIATDTQYF. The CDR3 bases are TGTGCCAGCAGTTTCTCTATCGCGACAGATACGCAGTATTTT.

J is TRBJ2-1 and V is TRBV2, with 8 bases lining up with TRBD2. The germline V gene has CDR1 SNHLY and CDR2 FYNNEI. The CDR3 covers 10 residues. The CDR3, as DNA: TGTGCGAGCGGGGGCGTTGAGCAGTTCTTC. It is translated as CASGGVEQFF.

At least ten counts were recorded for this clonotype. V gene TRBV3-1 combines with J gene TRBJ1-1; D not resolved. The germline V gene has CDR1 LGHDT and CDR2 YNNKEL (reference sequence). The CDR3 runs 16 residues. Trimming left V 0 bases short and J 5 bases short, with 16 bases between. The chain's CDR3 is CASSQDPRRIRTEAFF. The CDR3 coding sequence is TGTGCCAGCAGCCAAGATCCTAGGAGGATTCGGACTGAAGCTTTCTTT.